Given below is one T cell receptor (beta chain) in context. Antigen unknown. Germline V gives CDR1 SGHVS, CDR2 FNYEAQ. V was shortened by 3 bases and J by 3 bases, with 11 bases between the two germline ends. This CDR3 spans 14 amino acids. These data belong to a study of cytomegalovirus exposure and HLA in healthy donors. Use of 60 Vbeta and 13 Jbeta primers characterized the PCR. In the source study's methods: Roughly 10 million shared chains were among tens of millions of unique TCR beta chains counted in a later analysis. The table came from immunoSEQ multiplex PCR; TCRdb's copy has only in-frame clones and leaves some out. The V and J calls and clone size are taken from that table; D and trimming were inferred from the DNA. The data show around 200,000 clones, 75% to 90% seen once. Study-level findings and limits: In a later analysis, TCR beta V- and J-gene trimming showed a link to a missense DCLRE1C variant. Prediction of most subjects' HLA-A and HLA-B alleles by TCR beta sequences was reportedly accurate. Follow-up analysis seemed to connect common viral pathogens with several of the most significant clusters identified.

Input material: PBMCs. The chain is built from TRBV7-6 and TRBJ2-5, with a tentative D call TRBD2 (6 bases). This sequence originates from a woman aged 18-30 years in good health and CMV-seronegative. The DNA of the CDR3 is TGTGCCAGCAGCTTCTGGCCGGGAGAAGAGACCCAGTACTTC. It translates to CASSFWPGEETQYF.